A selection of T cell receptor beta chains follows, all from one sample in a study of T cell responses to AZD1222 COVID-19 vaccine. Sequencing used immunoSEQ multiplex PCR; TCRdb keeps in-frame clones, though not all of them. The repertoire has 90,000 to 120,000 clones, roughly 89% of them found once; the top ten carry approximately 3.1%. The sequencing here drew on peripheral blood, taken on day 0 of MenACWY control vaccination. All receptors come from an adult in good health. The CDR3 runs from the conserved cysteine through the conserved F or W. Fields, in order: J gene, D gene, V gene, clone size, CDR3 protein, CDR3 DNA. A D gene is named only where the DNA matches it firmly. Rows may omit the clone size; those that give it use once, few, many or a size class.

j_gene: TRBJ1-6
d_gene: NA
v_gene: TRBV27
abundance: NA
CDR3aa: CASGGTGTLHF
CDR3nt: TGTGCCAGCGGGGGTACAGGCACCCTCCACTTT

j_gene: TRBJ2-1
d_gene: TRBD1
v_gene: TRBV30
abundance: NA
CDR3aa: CAWSVPQGFNEQFF
CDR3nt: TGTGCCTGGAGTGTCCCACAGGGGTTCAATGAGCAGTTCTTC

j_gene: TRBJ2-2
d_gene: NA
v_gene: TRBV5-1
abundance: NA
CDR3aa: CASRLLFVANTGELFF
CDR3nt: TGCGCCAGCAGACTCCTTTTCGTCGCGAACACCGGGGAGCTGTTTTTT

j_gene: TRBJ2-3
d_gene: NA
v_gene: TRBV5-1
abundance: once
CDR3aa: CASSLDASGTDTQYF
CDR3nt: TGCGCCAGCAGCTTGGATGCTAGCGGCACAGATACGCAGTATTTT

j_gene: TRBJ1-2
d_gene: NA
v_gene: TRBV29-1
abundance: NA
CDR3aa: CSVEVGNANYGYTF
CDR3nt: TGCAGCGTTGAGGTGGGTAATGCTAACTATGGCTACACCTTC

j_gene: TRBJ2-3
d_gene: NA
v_gene: TRBV20-1
abundance: NA
CDR3aa: CSASTPSTDTQYF
CDR3nt: TGCAGTGCTAGTACGCCGAGCACAGATACGCAGTATTTT

j_gene: TRBJ1-4
d_gene: NA
v_gene: TRBV18
abundance: NA
CDR3aa: CASSPFNSEKLFF
CDR3nt: TGTGCCAGCTCACCGTTCAACTCTGAAAAACTGTTTTTT

j_gene: TRBJ2-7
d_gene: NA
v_gene: TRBV3-1/TRBV3-2
abundance: NA
CDR3aa: CASSQDPRASYEQYF
CDR3nt: TGTGCCAGCAGCCAAGATCCCAGGGCCTCCTACGAGCAGTACTTC

j_gene: TRBJ2-3
d_gene: NA
v_gene: TRBV7-9
abundance: few
CDR3aa: CASSLGEADTQYF
CDR3nt: TGTGCCAGCAGCTTAGGGGAAGCAGATACGCAGTATTTT

j_gene: TRBJ2-7
d_gene: NA
v_gene: TRBV10-2
abundance: NA
CDR3aa: CASSPTYEQYF
CDR3nt: TGCGCCAGCAGCCCTACCTACGAGCAGTACTTC

j_gene: TRBJ1-2
d_gene: NA
v_gene: TRBV10-3
abundance: NA
CDR3aa: CAISAQKGGGNYGYTF
CDR3nt: TGTGCCATCAGTGCACAGAAGGGTGGAGGGAACTATGGCTACACCTTC

j_gene: TRBJ1-2
d_gene: NA
v_gene: TRBV19
abundance: NA
CDR3aa: CASSIERDGLYSNYGYTF
CDR3nt: TGTGCCAGTAGTATAGAGCGGGACGGGCTCTATTCTAACTATGGCTACACCTTC

j_gene: TRBJ1-1
d_gene: NA
v_gene: TRBV5-1
abundance: NA
CDR3aa: CASSLVPVGGSAEAFF
CDR3nt: TGCGCCAGCAGCTTGGTGCCGGTTGGGGGTAGTGCTGAAGCTTTCTTT

j_gene: TRBJ1-1
d_gene: NA
v_gene: TRBV5-8
abundance: NA
CDR3aa: CASSAPGRSEAFF
CDR3nt: TGTGCCAGCAGCGCCCCCGGCCGTAGTGAAGCTTTCTTT

j_gene: TRBJ1-5
d_gene: NA
v_gene: TRBV4-3
abundance: NA
CDR3aa: CASSLWTDNQPQHF
CDR3nt: TGCGCCAGCAGCCTATGGACAGACAATCAGCCCCAGCATTTT

j_gene: TRBJ1-1
d_gene: NA
v_gene: TRBV7-3
abundance: once
CDR3aa: CASSFHMNTEAFF
CDR3nt: TGTGCCAGCAGCTTCCACATGAACACTGAAGCTTTCTTT

j_gene: TRBJ1-5
d_gene: NA
v_gene: TRBV7-6
abundance: NA
CDR3aa: CASSLDGVGNQPQHF
CDR3nt: TGTGCCAGCAGCTTAGATGGCGTTGGCAATCAGCCCCAGCATTTT

j_gene: TRBJ1-3
d_gene: NA
v_gene: TRBV25-1
abundance: NA
CDR3aa: CASSDLTDIGNTIYF
CDR3nt: TGTGCCAGCAGTGATCTAACGGATATTGGAAACACCATATATTTT

j_gene: TRBJ1-1
d_gene: NA
v_gene: TRBV7-9
abundance: NA
CDR3aa: CASSSYRALNTEAFF
CDR3nt: TGTGCCAGCAGCTCCTACAGGGCCTTGAACACTGAAGCTTTCTTT

j_gene: TRBJ2-3
d_gene: NA
v_gene: TRBV10-1
abundance: NA
CDR3aa: CASSGQGTQYF
CDR3nt: TGCGCCAGCAGTGGCCAAGGTACGCAGTATTTT

j_gene: TRBJ2-7
d_gene: NA
v_gene: TRBV19
abundance: NA
CDR3aa: CASSIWAESSEQYF
CDR3nt: TGTGCCAGTAGTATTTGGGCAGAATCTTCGGAGCAGTACTTC

j_gene: TRBJ2-3
d_gene: NA
v_gene: TRBV29-1
abundance: NA
CDR3aa: CSVEDTAFSTDTQYF
CDR3nt: TGCAGCGTTGAAGATACCGCCTTTAGCACAGATACGCAGTATTTT

j_gene: TRBJ2-7
d_gene: NA
v_gene: TRBV7-3
abundance: NA
CDR3aa: CASSINPGSSYEQYF
CDR3nt: TGTGCCAGCAGCATTAATCCGGGATCTTCCTACGAGCAGTACTTC

j_gene: TRBJ1-1
d_gene: NA
v_gene: TRBV5-1
abundance: NA
CDR3aa: CASHDYGTEAFF
CDR3nt: TGCGCCAGCCATGACTACGGAACTGAAGCTTTCTTT

j_gene: TRBJ2-5
d_gene: NA
v_gene: TRBV6-5
abundance: NA
CDR3aa: CASSWGYQETQYF
CDR3nt: TGTGCCAGCAGTTGGGGGTACCAAGAGACCCAGTACTTC

j_gene: TRBJ2-3
d_gene: TRBD2
v_gene: TRBV9
abundance: NA
CDR3aa: CASSVARASGGRTDTQYF
CDR3nt: TGTGCCAGCAGCGTAGCTCGGGCTAGCGGGGGGAGGACAGATACGCAGTATTTT

j_gene: TRBJ1-2
d_gene: NA
v_gene: TRBV28
abundance: NA
CDR3aa: CASSLGSNYGYTF
CDR3nt: TGTGCCAGCAGTTTAGGCTCTAACTATGGCTACACCTTC

j_gene: TRBJ2-7
d_gene: NA
v_gene: TRBV6-5
abundance: NA
CDR3aa: CASRVQDKQYF
CDR3nt: TGTGCCAGCAGGGTCCAGGACAAGCAGTACTTC

j_gene: TRBJ1-2
d_gene: NA
v_gene: TRBV6-1
abundance: NA
CDR3aa: CASSEKANYGYTF
CDR3nt: TGTGCCAGCAGTGAAAAAGCTAACTATGGCTACACCTTC

j_gene: TRBJ2-1
d_gene: NA
v_gene: TRBV6-6
abundance: once
CDR3aa: CASSSGLSSYNEQFF
CDR3nt: TGTGCCAGCAGTTCGGGACTTAGCTCCTACAATGAGCAGTTCTTC

j_gene: TRBJ2-7
d_gene: NA
v_gene: TRBV4-2
abundance: NA
CDR3aa: CASSQDGGSSYEQYF
CDR3nt: TGTGCCAGCAGCCAAGATGGGGGCAGTTCCTACGAGCAGTACTTC

j_gene: TRBJ2-6
d_gene: NA
v_gene: TRBV7-2
abundance: NA
CDR3aa: CASSLITGGANVLTF
CDR3nt: TGTGCCAGCAGCTTAATAACAGGTGGGGCCAACGTCCTGACTTTC

j_gene: TRBJ1-3
d_gene: NA
v_gene: TRBV10-3
abundance: few
CDR3aa: CAIYPSGSGNTIYF
CDR3nt: TGTGCCATCTACCCTTCTGGCTCTGGAAACACCATATATTTT

j_gene: TRBJ2-7
d_gene: NA
v_gene: TRBV5-1
abundance: NA
CDR3aa: CASSLERDEQYF
CDR3nt: TGCGCCAGCAGCTTGGAGCGCGACGAGCAGTACTTC

j_gene: TRBJ2-7
d_gene: TRBD2
v_gene: TRBV5-4
abundance: NA
CDR3aa: CASSLLLAGAYEQYF
CDR3nt: TGTGCCAGCAGCTTGTTACTAGCGGGGGCCTACGAGCAGTACTTC

j_gene: TRBJ2-1
d_gene: NA
v_gene: TRBV5-4
abundance: NA
CDR3aa: CASRPGAGKTNEQFF
CDR3nt: TGTGCCAGCAGGCCAGGAGCAGGGAAAACCAATGAGCAGTTCTTC

j_gene: TRBJ1-3
d_gene: NA
v_gene: TRBV5-1
abundance: NA
CDR3aa: CASSPFKVNSGNTIYF
CDR3nt: TGCGCCAGCAGCCCTTTTAAGGTGAACTCTGGAAACACCATATATTTT

j_gene: TRBJ1-5
d_gene: TRBD1
v_gene: TRBV6-6
abundance: NA
CDR3aa: CASSPFGQGAQPQHF
CDR3nt: TGTGCCAGCAGTCCCTTCGGACAGGGGGCCCAGCCCCAGCATTTT

j_gene: TRBJ1-2
d_gene: NA
v_gene: TRBV5-4
abundance: NA
CDR3aa: CASSSETNYGYTF
CDR3nt: TGTGCCAGCAGCTCAGAGACTAACTATGGCTACACCTTC

j_gene: TRBJ2-2
d_gene: TRBD2
v_gene: TRBV7-8
abundance: NA
CDR3aa: CASSFAGRSNTGELFF
CDR3nt: TGTGCCAGCAGCTTTGCCGGGAGGTCGAACACCGGGGAGCTGTTTTTT

j_gene: TRBJ2-7
d_gene: TRBD1
v_gene: TRBV29-1
abundance: NA
CDR3aa: CSVGTGGYEQYF
CDR3nt: TGCAGCGTTGGGACAGGGGGTTACGAGCAGTACTTC

j_gene: TRBJ1-2
d_gene: NA
v_gene: TRBV7-2
abundance: NA
CDR3aa: CASSPGAGVYYGYTF
CDR3nt: TGTGCCAGCAGTCCTGGGGCAGGGGTGTACTATGGCTACACCTTC

j_gene: TRBJ2-7
d_gene: NA
v_gene: TRBV21-1
abundance: few
CDR3aa: CASSETGTGAYEQYF
CDR3nt: TGTGCCAGCAGCGAAACCGGGACAGGAGCCTACGAGCAGTACTTC

j_gene: TRBJ1-2
d_gene: NA
v_gene: TRBV7-9
abundance: NA
CDR3aa: CASSLIGLAYGYTF
CDR3nt: TGTGCCAGCAGCTTAATAGGGTTAGCCTATGGCTACACCTTC

j_gene: TRBJ1-1
d_gene: NA
v_gene: TRBV7-9
abundance: NA
CDR3aa: CASSSKPEAFF
CDR3nt: TGTGCCAGCAGCTCAAAGCCTGAAGCTTTCTTT

j_gene: TRBJ2-7
d_gene: NA
v_gene: TRBV27
abundance: NA
CDR3aa: CASSLIPSGPYEQYF
CDR3nt: TGTGCCAGCAGTTTAATCCCGTCGGGACCCTACGAGCAGTACTTC

j_gene: TRBJ2-7
d_gene: TRBD2
v_gene: TRBV27
abundance: NA
CDR3aa: CASSQLAGSHEQYF
CDR3nt: TGTGCCAGCAGCCAACTAGCGGGGTCCCACGAGCAGTACTTC

j_gene: TRBJ2-3
d_gene: NA
v_gene: TRBV5-1
abundance: NA
CDR3aa: CASSLGLQADSTDTQYF
CDR3nt: TGCGCCAGCAGCTTGGGTTTACAAGCGGATAGCACAGATACGCAGTATTTT

j_gene: TRBJ2-1
d_gene: TRBD1
v_gene: TRBV24-1
abundance: NA
CDR3aa: CATSDVGTGLSDEQFF
CDR3nt: TGTGCCACCAGTGATGTCGGGACAGGGTTGTCAGATGAGCAGTTCTTC

j_gene: TRBJ2-2
d_gene: TRBD1
v_gene: TRBV11-3
abundance: NA
CDR3aa: CASSPNRGDGELFF
CDR3nt: TGTGCCAGCAGCCCCAACAGGGGGGACGGGGAGCTGTTTTTT